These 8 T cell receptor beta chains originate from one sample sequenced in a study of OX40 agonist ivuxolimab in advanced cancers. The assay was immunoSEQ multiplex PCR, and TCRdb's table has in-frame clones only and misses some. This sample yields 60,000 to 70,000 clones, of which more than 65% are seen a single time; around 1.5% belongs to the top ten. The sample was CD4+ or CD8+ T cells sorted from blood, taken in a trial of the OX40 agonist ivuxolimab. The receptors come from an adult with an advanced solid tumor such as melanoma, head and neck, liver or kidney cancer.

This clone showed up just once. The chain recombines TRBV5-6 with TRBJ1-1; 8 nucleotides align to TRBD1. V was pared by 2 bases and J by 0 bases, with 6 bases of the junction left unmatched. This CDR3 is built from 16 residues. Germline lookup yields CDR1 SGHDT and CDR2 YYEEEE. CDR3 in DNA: TGTGCCAGCAGCTTTTTGACAGGGGTCATGAACACTGAAGCTTTCTTT. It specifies CASSFLTGVMNTEAFF.

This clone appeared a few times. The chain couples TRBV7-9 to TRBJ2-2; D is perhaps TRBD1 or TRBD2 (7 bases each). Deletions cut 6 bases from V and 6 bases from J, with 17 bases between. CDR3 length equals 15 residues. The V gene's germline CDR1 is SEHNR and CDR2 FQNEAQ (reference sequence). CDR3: CASRPGQAGAGELFF. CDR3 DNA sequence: TGTGCCAGCAGACCCGGACAGGCGGGGGCCGGGGAGCTGTTTTTT.

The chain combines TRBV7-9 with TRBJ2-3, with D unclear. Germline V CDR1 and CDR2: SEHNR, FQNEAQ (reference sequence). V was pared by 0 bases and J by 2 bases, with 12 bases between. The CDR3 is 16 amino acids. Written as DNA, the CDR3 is TGTGCCAGCAGCTTAGCGTCCAGTTCAAACACAGATACGCAGTATTTT. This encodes CASSLASSSNTDTQYF.

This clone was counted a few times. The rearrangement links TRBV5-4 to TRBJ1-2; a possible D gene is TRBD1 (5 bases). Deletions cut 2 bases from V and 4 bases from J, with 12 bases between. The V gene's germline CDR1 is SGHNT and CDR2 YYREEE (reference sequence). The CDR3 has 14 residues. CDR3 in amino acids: CASSFPTGSYGYTF. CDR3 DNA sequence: TGTGCCAGCAGCTTTCCTACAGGAAGCTATGGCTACACCTTC.

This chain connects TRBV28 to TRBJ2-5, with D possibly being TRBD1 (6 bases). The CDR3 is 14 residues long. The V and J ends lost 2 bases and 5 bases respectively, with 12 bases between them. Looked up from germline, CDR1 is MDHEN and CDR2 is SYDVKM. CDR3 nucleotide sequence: TGTGCCAGCAGTTTAAACAACAGGGATGAGACCCAGTACTTC. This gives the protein CASSLNNRDETQYF.

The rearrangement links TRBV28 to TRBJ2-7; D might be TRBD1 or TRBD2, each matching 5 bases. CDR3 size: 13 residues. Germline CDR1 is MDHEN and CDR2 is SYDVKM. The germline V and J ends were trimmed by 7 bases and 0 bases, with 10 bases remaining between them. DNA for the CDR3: TGTGCCAGCAAGCCAGGGAGCTCCTACGAGCAGTACTTC. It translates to CASKPGSSYEQYF.

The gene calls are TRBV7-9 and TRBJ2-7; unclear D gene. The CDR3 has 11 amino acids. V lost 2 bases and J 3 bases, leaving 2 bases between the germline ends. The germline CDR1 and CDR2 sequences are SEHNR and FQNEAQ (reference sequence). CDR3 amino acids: CASSLSYEQYF. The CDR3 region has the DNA TGTGCCAGCAGCTTAAGCTACGAGCAGTACTTC.

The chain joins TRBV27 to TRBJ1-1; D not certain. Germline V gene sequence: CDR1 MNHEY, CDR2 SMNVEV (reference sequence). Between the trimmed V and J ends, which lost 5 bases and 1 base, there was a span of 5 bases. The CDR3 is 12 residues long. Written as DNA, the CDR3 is TGTGCCAGCAGTCGGTGGAACACTGAAGCTTTCTTT. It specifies CASSRWNTEAFF.